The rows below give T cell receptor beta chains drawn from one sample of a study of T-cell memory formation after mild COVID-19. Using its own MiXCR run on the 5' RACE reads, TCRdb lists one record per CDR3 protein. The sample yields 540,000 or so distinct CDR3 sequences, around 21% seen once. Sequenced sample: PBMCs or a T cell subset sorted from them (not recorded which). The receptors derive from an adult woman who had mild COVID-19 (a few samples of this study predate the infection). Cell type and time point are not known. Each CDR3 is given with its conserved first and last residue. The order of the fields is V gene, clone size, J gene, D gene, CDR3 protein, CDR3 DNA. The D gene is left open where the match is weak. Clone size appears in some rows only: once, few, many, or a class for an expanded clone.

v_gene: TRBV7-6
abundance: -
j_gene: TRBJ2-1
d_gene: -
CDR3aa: CASSPHYNEQFF
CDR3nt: TGTGCCAGCAGCCCGCACTACAATGAGCAGTTCTTC

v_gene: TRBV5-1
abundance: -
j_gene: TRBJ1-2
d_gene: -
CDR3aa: CASRQNYGYTF
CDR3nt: TGCGCCAGCAGACAGAACTATGGCTACACCTTC

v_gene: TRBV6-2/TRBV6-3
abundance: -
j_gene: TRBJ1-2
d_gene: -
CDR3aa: CAAGGFYGYTF
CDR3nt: TGTGCAGCAGGAGGGTTCTATGGCTACACCTTC

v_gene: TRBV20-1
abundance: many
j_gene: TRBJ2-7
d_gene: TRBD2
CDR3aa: CSARAGTSLSEQYF
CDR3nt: TGCAGTGCTAGAGCCGGGACTAGCCTCTCCGAGCAGTACTTC

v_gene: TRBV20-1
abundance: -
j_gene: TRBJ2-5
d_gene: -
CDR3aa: CSATRVLAQETQYF
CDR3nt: TGCAGTGCCACCCGGGTGCTAGCCCAAGAGACCCAGTACTTC

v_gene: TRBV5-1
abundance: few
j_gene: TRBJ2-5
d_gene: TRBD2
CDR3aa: CASSSFAGDPGAQYF
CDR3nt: TGCGCCAGCAGTAGTTTTGCGGGGGACCCTGGTGCCCAGTACTTC

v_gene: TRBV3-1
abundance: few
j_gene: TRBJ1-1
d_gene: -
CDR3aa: CASSQDGVNTEAFF
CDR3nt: TGTGCCAGCAGCCAAGATGGGGTGAACACTGAAGCTTTCTTT

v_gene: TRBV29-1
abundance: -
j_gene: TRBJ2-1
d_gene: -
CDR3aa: CSATEIYNEQFF
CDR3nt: TGCAGCGCGACAGAGATATACAATGAGCAGTTCTTC

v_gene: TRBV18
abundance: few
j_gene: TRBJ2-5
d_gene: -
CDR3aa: CASSPRDRETQYF
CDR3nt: TGTGCCAGCTCACCACGTGATAGAGAGACCCAGTACTTC

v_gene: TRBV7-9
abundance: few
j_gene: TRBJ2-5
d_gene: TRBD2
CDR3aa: CASSPRLAGVIETQYF
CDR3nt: TGTGCCAGCAGCCCGAGACTAGCGGGAGTGATAGAGACCCAGTACTTC

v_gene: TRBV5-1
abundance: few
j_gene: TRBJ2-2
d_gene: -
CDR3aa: CASSHLGRRNTGELFF
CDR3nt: TGCGCCAGCAGCCATTTAGGTCGGAGAAACACCGGGGAGCTGTTTTTT

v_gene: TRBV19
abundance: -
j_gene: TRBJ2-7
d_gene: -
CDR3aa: CATSIGREQYF
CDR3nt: TGTGCCACCAGTATAGGGCGCGAGCAGTACTTC

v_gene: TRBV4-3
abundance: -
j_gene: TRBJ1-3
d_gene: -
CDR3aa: CASSQTDGSGNTIYF
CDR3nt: TGCGCCAGCAGCCAAACCGACGGCTCTGGAAACACCATATATTTT

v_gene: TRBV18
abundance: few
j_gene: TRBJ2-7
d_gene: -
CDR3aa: CASSPLGGSHPYEQYF
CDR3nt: TGTGCCAGCTCACCACTTGGCGGTTCCCATCCCTACGAGCAGTACTTC

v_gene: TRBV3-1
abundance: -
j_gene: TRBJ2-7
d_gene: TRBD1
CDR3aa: CASSQGQGLSYEQYF
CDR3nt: TGTGCCAGCAGCCAGGGACAGGGCCTCTCCTACGAGCAGTACTTC

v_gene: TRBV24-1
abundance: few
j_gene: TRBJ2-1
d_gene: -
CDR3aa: CATSETDTIMSSYNEQFF
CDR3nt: TGTGCCACCAGTGAGACTGACACGATCATGAGCTCCTACAATGAGCAGTTCTTC

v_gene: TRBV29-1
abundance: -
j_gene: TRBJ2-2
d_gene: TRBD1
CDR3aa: CSPGEKGASGELFF
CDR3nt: TGCAGCCCTGGTGAGAAGGGGGCGTCCGGGGAGCTGTTTTTT

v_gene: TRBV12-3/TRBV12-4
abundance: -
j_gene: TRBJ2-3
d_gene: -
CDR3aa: CASSLHSGNTDTQYF
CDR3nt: TGTGCCAGCAGTCTCCACTCGGGAAACACAGATACGCAGTATTTT

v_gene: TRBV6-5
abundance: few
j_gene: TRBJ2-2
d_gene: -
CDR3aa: CASSYSMGLKNTGELFF
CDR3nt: TGTGCCAGCAGTTACTCGATGGGCCTTAAGAACACCGGGGAGCTGTTTTTT

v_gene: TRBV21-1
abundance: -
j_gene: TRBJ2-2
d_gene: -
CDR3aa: CASRPDLASRRTGELFF
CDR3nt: TGTGCCAGCAGACCCGATCTAGCGTCCCGGAGGACCGGGGAGCTGTTTTTT

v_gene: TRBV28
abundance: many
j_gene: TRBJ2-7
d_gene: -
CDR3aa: CASSLSGGYEQYF
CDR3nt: TGTGCCAGCAGCTTATCGGGTGGCTACGAGCAGTACTTC

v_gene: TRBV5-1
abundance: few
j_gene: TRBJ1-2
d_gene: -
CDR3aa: CASSSVTDYGYTF
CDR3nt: TGCGCCAGCAGCTCTGTGACAGACTATGGCTACACCTTC